This is a list of T cell receptor beta chains from one sample in a study of OX40 agonist ivuxolimab in advanced cancers. Here immunoSEQ multiplex PCR was the method, and the copy in TCRdb shows in-frame clones only, minus some. The sample has around 46,000 clones, roughly 89% seen once; the top ten hold about a third. Sequenced here: CD4+ or CD8+ T cells sorted from blood, sampled in a trial of the OX40 agonist ivuxolimab. These TCRs come from an adult with an advanced solid tumor such as melanoma, head and neck, liver or kidney cancer. The CDR3 runs from the conserved cysteine through the conserved F or W. Fields, in order: V gene, clone size, J gene, D gene, CDR3 DNA, CDR3 protein. D genes are given only for firm matches. A clone size is listed for some rows: how often the clone was seen (once, few, many), or a class if it is expanded.

TRBV5-6	.	TRBJ2-2	.	TGTGCCAGCAGCTTGGGGCAGAACACCGGGGAGCTGTTTTTT	CASSLGQNTGELFF
TRBV27	.	TRBJ2-7	.	TGTGCCAGCAGTTTAATCGGGACGGCCTCCTACGAGCAGTACTTC	CASSLIGTASYEQYF
TRBV5-4	.	TRBJ1-3	TRBD1	TGTGCCAGCAGCTCAGGGACAGGTGGAAACACCATATATTTT	CASSSGTGGNTIYF
TRBV14	.	TRBJ1-1	.	TGTGCCAGCAGCCAAGTCCTGGCAGATGAAGCTTTCTTT	CASSQVLADEAFF
TRBV27	.	TRBJ1-5	.	TGTGCCAGCAGTCAGGGGAATGTTCAGCCCCAGCATTTT	CASSQGNVQPQHF
TRBV10-3	.	TRBJ1-6	TRBD1	TGTGCCATCAGTGAGGGACAGGGGGTAAATAATTCACCCCTCCACTTT	CAISEGQGVNNSPLHF
TRBV9	once	TRBJ2-3	TRBD2	TGTGCCAGCAGCGTGTACGGGAGGGACACAGATACGCAGTATTTT	CASSVYGRDTDTQYF
TRBV19	.	TRBJ2-1	.	TGTGCCAGTAGTATAGGAGGCTCCTCGGAGCAGTTCTTC	CASSIGGSSEQFF
TRBV9	.	TRBJ1-2	.	TGTGCCAGCAGCGCCGCTCGGGGGGTAGATGGCTACACCTTC	CASSAARGVDGYTF
TRBV6-4	.	TRBJ2-1	TRBD2	TGTGCCAGCCGTCCCGGGACTAGCGGGTACAATGAGCAGTTCTTC	CASRPGTSGYNEQFF
TRBV7-9	.	TRBJ2-7	.	TGTGCCAGCAGCTTTCCCGTGGGATCCTACGAGCAGTACTTC	CASSFPVGSYEQYF
TRBV5-5	once	TRBJ1-2	TRBD1	TGTGCCAGCATCCTCACGACGACAGGGCATGGCTACACCTTC	CASILTTTGHGYTF
TRBV5-4	.	TRBJ2-7	.	TGTGCCAGCAGCCAGAGCTCCTACGAGCAGTACTTC	CASSQSSYEQYF
TRBV27	.	TRBJ2-5	TRBD1	TGTGCCAGCAGTTTATTCGGGACAGGAAAAGAGACCCAGTACTTC	CASSLFGTGKETQYF
TRBV27	.	TRBJ2-7	TRBD1	TGTGCCAGCAGTTTTAGGGGGCCCTACGAGCAGTACTTC	CASSFRGPYEQYF
TRBV19	.	TRBJ1-3	TRBD1	TGTGCCAGTAGTACCCTGACAGGGCCTCACCGACTCGGAAACACCATATATTTT	CASSTLTGPHRLGNTIYF
TRBV11-3	.	TRBJ1-1	.	TGTGCCAGCAGCTTAGACGTGGCAGACACTGAAGCTTTCTTT	CASSLDVADTEAFF
TRBV27	.	TRBJ2-1	.	TGTGCCAGCAGTGTGGACAGTAACTACAATGAGCAGTTCTTC	CASSVDSNYNEQFF
TRBV19	.	TRBJ2-1	TRBD1	TGTGCCAGTAGTATAGGGGACAGGGGGCTCTACAATGAGCAGTTCTTC	CASSIGDRGLYNEQFF
TRBV4-1	.	TRBJ2-3	.	TGCGCCAGCAGCCAGGACTTAGATACGCAGTATTTT	CASSQDLDTQYF
TRBV11-3	.	TRBJ2-7	.	TGTGCCAGCAGCCTCAGGGACTCCTACGAGCAGTACTTC	CASSLRDSYEQYF
TRBV6-5	.	TRBJ2-7	.	TGTGCCAGCGGCGGGGACACCGAATCCTCCTACGAGCAGTACTTC	CASGGDTESSYEQYF
TRBV7-8	.	TRBJ2-1	.	TGTGCCAGCAGCTTAGACGGCCGGGCCTACAATGAGCAGTTCTTC	CASSLDGRAYNEQFF
TRBV20-1	.	TRBJ1-1	.	TGCAGTGCCAAGGTAGGGGATGAAGCTTTCTTT	CSAKVGDEAFF
TRBV25-1	.	TRBJ1-1	.	TGTGCCAGCAGTGTGACAGAGAACACTGAAGCTTTCTTT	CASSVTENTEAFF
TRBV19	.	TRBJ2-7	.	TGTGCCAGTGGCGGGACGGGCCCATACGAGCAGTACTTC	CASGGTGPYEQYF
TRBV4-2	.	TRBJ2-5	TRBD2	TGTGCCAGCAGCCCGGGACTAGCGGGTCCCCAAGAGACCCAGTACTTC	CASSPGLAGPQETQYF
TRBV11-2	.	TRBJ2-3	.	TGTGCCAGCAGCTTGCTAACAGGGAGGACAGATACGCAGTATTTT	CASSLLTGRTDTQYF